The clone carrying this T cell receptor beta chain was seen repeatedly, ten times or more. What it binds is unknown. Since a much larger clone is just one base distant, this may be a read error. This CDR3 region has 12 residues. Germline CDR1 is LGHDT and CDR2 is YNNKEL (reference sequence). TCR beta CDR3 regions were amplified from RNA transcripts. Using the HTBI primer set, a first-round RT-PCR was run on the TCR CDR3. Each CDR3 protein gets one entry after TCRdb re-called the multiplex PCR reads with MiXCR. The top ten clones hold around 28% of a sample with fewer than 300,000 distinct CDR3 sequences, around 25% of them seen once. This entry comes from a study of T cells in Graves' hyperthyroidism and ophthalmopathy. Study conclusions and caveats: Ophthalmopathy cases were set apart from stable hyperthyroidism by a 13 V-J model.

This clonotype originated in a man aged 40-49 years with Graves' hyperthyroidism that later progressed to Graves' ophthalmopathy. The chain has TRBV3-1 and TRBJ2-7; the D is unclear. Sequences were obtained from blood. CDR3 residues: CASGHSAYEQYF. CDR3 nucleotide sequence: TGTGCCAGCGGCCACTCAGCCTACGAGCAGTACTTC.